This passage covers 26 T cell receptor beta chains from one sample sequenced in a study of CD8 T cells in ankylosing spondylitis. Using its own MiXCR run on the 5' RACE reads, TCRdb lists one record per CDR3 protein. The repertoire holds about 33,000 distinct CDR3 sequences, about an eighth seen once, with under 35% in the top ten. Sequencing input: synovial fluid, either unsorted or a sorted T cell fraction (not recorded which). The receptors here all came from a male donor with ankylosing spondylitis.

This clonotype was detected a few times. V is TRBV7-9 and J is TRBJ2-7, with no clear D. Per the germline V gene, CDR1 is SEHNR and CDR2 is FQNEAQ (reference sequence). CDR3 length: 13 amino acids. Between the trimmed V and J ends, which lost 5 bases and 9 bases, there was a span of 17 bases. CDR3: CASSPLQERVQYF. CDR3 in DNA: TGTGCCAGCAGCCCACTCCAGGAAAGGGTGCAGTACTTC.

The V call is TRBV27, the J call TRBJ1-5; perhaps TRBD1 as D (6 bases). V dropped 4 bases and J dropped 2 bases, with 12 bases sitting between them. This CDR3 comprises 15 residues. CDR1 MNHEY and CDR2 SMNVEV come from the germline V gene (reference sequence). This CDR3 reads CASSWGGLGNQPQHF. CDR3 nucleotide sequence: TGTGCCAGCAGTTGGGGGGGCTTGGGCAATCAGCCCCAGCATTTT.

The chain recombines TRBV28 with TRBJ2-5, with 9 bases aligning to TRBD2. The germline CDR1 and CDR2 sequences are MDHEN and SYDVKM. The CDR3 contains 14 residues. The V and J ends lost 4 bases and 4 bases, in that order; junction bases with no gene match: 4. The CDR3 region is CASSSAGGRETQYF. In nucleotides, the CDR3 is TGTGCCAGCAGTTCGGCGGGGGGGCGAGAGACCCAGTACTTC.

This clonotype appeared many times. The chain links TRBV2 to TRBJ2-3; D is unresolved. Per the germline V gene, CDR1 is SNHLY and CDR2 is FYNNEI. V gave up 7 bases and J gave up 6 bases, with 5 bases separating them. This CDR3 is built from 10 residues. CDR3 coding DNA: TGTGCCAGCATTGTCGATACGCAGTATTTT. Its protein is CASIVDTQYF.

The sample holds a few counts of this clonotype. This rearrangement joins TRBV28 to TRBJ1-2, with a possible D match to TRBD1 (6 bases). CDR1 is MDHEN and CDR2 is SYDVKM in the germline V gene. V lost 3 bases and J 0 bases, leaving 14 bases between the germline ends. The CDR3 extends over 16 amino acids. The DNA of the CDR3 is TGTGCCAGCAGTTTCGCTTCGACAGGACCTAACTATGGCTACACCTTC. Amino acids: CASSFASTGPNYGYTF.

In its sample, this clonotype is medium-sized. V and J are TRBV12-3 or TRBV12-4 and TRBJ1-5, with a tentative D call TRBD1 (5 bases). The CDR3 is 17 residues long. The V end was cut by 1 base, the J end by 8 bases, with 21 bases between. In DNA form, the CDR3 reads TGTGCCAGCAGTTTAGTATGGTCGGGACGGCTAATTGAGCCCCAGCATTTT. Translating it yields CASSLVWSGRLIEPQHF.

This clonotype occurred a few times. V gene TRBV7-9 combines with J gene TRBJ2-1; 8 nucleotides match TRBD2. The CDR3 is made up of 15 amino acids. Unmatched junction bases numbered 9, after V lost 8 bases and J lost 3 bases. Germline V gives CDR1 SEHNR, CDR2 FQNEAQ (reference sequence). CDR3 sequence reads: CASRAQGLVYNEQFF. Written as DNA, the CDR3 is TGTGCCAGCCGGGCACAGGGACTAGTCTACAATGAGCAGTTCTTC.

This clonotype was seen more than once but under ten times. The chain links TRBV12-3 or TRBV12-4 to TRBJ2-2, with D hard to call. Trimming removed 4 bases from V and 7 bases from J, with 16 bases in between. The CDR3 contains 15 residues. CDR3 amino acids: CASSSFSGGDGELFF. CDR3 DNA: TGTGCCAGCAGTTCCTTCTCTGGTGGTGACGGGGAGCTGTTTTTT.

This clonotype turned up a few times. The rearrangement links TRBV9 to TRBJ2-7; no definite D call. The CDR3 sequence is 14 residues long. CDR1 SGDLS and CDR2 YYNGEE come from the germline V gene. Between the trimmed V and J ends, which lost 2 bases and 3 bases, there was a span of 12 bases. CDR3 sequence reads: CASSVQDRDYEQYF. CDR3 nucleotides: TGTGCCAGCAGCGTCCAAGACCGCGACTACGAGCAGTACTTC.

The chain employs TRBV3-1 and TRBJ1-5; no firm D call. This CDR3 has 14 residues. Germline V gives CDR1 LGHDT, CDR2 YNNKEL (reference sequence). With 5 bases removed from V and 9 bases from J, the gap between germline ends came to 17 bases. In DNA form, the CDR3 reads TGTGCCAGCAGCGTTTCCTGGACGGGAAGGCCCCAGCATTTT. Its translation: CASSVSWTGRPQHF.

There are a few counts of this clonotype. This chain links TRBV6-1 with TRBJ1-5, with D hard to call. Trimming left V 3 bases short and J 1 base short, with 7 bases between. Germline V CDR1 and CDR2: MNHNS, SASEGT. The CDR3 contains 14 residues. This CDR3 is CASSEWGSNQPQHF. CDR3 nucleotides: TGTGCCAGCAGTGAGTGGGGAAGCAATCAGCCCCAGCATTTT.

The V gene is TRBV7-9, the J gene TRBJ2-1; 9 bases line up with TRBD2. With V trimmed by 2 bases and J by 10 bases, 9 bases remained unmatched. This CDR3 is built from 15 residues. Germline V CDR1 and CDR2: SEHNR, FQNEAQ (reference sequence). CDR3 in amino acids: CASSLSSGGLKEQFF. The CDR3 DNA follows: TGTGCCAGCAGCTTAAGTAGCGGGGGACTTAAGGAGCAGTTCTTC.

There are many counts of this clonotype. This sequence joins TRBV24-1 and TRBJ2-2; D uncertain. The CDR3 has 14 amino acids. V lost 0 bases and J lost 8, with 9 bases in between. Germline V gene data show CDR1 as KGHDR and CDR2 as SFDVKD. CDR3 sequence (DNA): TGTGCCACCAGTGATTTGAGAGAAACGGGGGAGCTGTTTTTT. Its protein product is CATSDLRETGELFF.

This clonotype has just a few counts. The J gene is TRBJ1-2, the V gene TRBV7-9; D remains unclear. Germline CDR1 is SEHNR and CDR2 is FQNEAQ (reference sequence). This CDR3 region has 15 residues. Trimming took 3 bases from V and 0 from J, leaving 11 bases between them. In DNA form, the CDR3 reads TGTGCCAGCAGCTTCGTGGGCCTGACTAACTATGGCTACACCTTC. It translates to CASSFVGLTNYGYTF.

Here the CDR3 reads CASSQGGEQFF. CDR3 bases: TGTGCCAGCAGCCAAGGAGGAGAGCAGTTCTTC. The chain recombines TRBV14 with TRBJ2-1; D ambiguous. The germline CDR1 and CDR2 sequences are SGHDN and FVKESK. This CDR3 contains 11 residues. Trimming shortened V by 1 base and J by 10 bases, and 5 bases separated the two germline ends.

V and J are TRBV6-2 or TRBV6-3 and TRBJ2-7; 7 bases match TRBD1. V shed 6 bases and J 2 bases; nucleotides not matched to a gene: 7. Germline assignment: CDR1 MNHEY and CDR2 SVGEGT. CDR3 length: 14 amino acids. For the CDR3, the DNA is TGTGCCAGCAGCGTCGACAGGGAACCCTACGAGCAGTACTTC. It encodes CASSVDREPYEQYF.

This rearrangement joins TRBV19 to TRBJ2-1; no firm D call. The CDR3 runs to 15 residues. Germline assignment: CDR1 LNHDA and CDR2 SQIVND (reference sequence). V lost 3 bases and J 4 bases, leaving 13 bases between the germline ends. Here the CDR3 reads CASSMFVDMYNEQFF. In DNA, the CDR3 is TGTGCCAGTAGTATGTTTGTAGACATGTACAATGAGCAGTTCTTC.

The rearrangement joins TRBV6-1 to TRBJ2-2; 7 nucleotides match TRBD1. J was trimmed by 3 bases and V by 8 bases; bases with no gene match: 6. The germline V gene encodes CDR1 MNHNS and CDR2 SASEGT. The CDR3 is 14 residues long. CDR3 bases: TGTGCCAGCCAGAACAGGGGACACACCGGGGAGCTGTTTTTT. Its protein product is CASQNRGHTGELFF.

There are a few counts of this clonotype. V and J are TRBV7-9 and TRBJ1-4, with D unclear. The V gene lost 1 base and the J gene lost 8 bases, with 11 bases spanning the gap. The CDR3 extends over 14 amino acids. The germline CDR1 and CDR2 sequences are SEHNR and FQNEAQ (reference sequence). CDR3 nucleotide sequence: TGTGCCAGCAGCTTAGTGGCGGAGGCGGAAAAACTGTTTTTT. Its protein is CASSLVAEAEKLFF. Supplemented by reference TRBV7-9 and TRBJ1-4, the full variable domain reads DTGVSQNPRHKITKRGQNVTFRCDPISEHNRLYWYRQTLGQGPEFLTYFQNEAQLEKSRLLSDRFSAERPKGSFSTLEIQRTEQGDSAMYLCASSLVAEAEKLFFGSGTQLSVL.

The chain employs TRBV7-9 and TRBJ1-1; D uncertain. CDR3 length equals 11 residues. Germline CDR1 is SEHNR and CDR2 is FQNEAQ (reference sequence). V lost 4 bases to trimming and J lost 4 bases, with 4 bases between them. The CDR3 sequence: CASSSTTEAFF. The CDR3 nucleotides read TGTGCCAGCAGCTCTACCACTGAAGCTTTCTTT.

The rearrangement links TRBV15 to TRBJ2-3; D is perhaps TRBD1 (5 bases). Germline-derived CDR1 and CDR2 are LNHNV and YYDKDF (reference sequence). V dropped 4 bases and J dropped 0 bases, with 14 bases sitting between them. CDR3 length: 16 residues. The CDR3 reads CATSTRVRASTDTQYF. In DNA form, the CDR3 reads TGTGCCACCAGCACTAGAGTCAGGGCTAGCACAGATACGCAGTATTTT.

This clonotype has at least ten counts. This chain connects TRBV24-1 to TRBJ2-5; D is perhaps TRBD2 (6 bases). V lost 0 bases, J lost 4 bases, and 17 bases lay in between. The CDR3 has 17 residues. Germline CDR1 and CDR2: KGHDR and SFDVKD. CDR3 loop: CATSDLRGNGFGETQYF. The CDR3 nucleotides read TGTGCCACCAGTGATTTGCGGGGGAATGGTTTTGGAGAGACCCAGTACTTC.

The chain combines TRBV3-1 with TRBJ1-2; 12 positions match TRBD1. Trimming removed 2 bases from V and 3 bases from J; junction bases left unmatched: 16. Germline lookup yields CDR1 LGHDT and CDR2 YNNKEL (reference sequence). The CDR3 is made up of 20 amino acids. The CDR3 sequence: CASSQLTSGTGGRLDYGYTF. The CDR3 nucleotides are TGTGCCAGCAGCCAATTAACCTCCGGGACAGGGGGCCGTCTTGACTATGGCTACACCTTC.

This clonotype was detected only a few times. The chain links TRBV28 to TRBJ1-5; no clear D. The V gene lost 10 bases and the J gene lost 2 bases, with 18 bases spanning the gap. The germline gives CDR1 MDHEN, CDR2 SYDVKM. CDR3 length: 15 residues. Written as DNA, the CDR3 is TGTGCCACCCACAGACTTTCCCCGGGCAATCAGCCCCAGCATTTT. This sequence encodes CATHRLSPGNQPQHF.

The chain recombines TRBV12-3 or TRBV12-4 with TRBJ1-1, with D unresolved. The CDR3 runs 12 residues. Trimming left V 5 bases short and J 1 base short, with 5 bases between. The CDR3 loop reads CASSRQNTEAFF. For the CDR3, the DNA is TGTGCCAGCAGTCGACAGAACACTGAAGCTTTCTTT.

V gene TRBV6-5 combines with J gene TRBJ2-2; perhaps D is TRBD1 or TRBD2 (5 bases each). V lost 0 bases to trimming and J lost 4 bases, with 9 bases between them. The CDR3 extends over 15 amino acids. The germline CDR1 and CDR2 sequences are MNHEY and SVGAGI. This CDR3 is CASSYSGESTGELFF. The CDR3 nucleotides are TGTGCCAGCAGTTACTCGGGGGAATCCACCGGGGAGCTGTTTTTT.